These 14 T cell receptor beta chains share one sample of origin, sequenced in a study of human versus mouse CDR3 diversity and MHC coevolution. Measured with immunoSEQ multiplex PCR; TCRdb has only the in-frame clones, and not every one. In the table there are 55,000 to 65,000 clones, about 93% of which are singletons. Sequencing was carried out using naive CD4+ T cells from blood. Specified subset: CD45RO-negative CD62L-positive naive CD4 T cells. The receptors come from a person aged 55 to 75 in good health.

The chain has TRBV28 and TRBJ1-2, with 9 positions matching TRBD1. The CDR3 has 14 amino acids. Germline loops: CDR1 MDHEN, CDR2 SYDVKM. With V trimmed by 6 bases and J by 8 bases, 10 bases remained unmatched. The CDR3 loop reads CASRIGTGTSGYTF. In nucleotides, the CDR3 is TGTGCCAGCAGAATCGGGACAGGGACTTCAGGCTACACCTTC.

The rearrangement uses TRBV14 and TRBJ2-1; D may be TRBD1 (5 bases). Trimming left V 0 bases short and J 12 bases short, with 18 bases between. The germline gives CDR1 SGHDN, CDR2 FVKESK. This CDR3 is 15 amino acids long. The CDR3 sequence is CASSQDWGPGSRQFF. The CDR3 DNA sequence: TGTGCCAGCAGCCAAGACTGGGGCCCTGGGTCACGGCAGTTCTTC.

The CDR3 coding sequence is TGTGCCAGCAGCTTATCGACAGGTGGTGGCTACACCTTC. This codes for CASSLSTGGGYTF. The chain employs TRBV11-2 and TRBJ1-2; TRBD1 might be the D (6 bases). This CDR3 is built from 13 residues. Germline assignment: CDR1 SGHAT and CDR2 FQNNGV. V lost 2 bases to trimming and J lost 7 bases, with 11 bases between them.

This clone was observed once. The genes are TRBV14 and TRBJ2-1; TRBD2 might be the D (7 bases). CDR3 length: 13 amino acids. Trimming cost V 4 bases and J 9 bases, with 13 bases left between them. Looked up from germline, CDR1 is SGHDN and CDR2 is FVKESK. The CDR3 DNA reads TGTGCCAGCAGCCGTACTAGGGGGGGTGAGCAGTTCTTC. Its protein is CASSRTRGGEQFF.

V is TRBV29-1 and J is TRBJ2-1, with TRBD2 matching over 11 bases. Germline V gene data show CDR1 as SQVTM and CDR2 as ANQGSEA. After removal of 5 bases from V and 0 bases from J, the junction contained 9 bases not matched to a gene. The CDR3 has 17 residues. The CDR3 sequence is CSVPGLAGLLSYNEQFF. CDR3 sequence (DNA): TGCAGCGTTCCAGGACTAGCGGGCCTCCTCTCCTACAATGAGCAGTTCTTC.

V is TRBV2 and J is TRBJ2-7, with TRBD1 matching over 8 bases. The germline gives CDR1 SNHLY, CDR2 FYNNEI. There are 15 residues in the CDR3. After removal of 4 bases from V and 6 bases from J, the junction contained 11 bases not matched to a gene. The CDR3 DNA reads TGTGCCAGCAGTGGCTCTGGACAGGGCTTGGGCGAGCAGTACTTC. Protein product: CASSGSGQGLGEQYF. Full variable domain (missing parts from reference TRBV2 and TRBJ2-7): EPEVTQTPSHQVTQMGQEVILRCVPISNHLYFYWYRQILGQKVEFLVSFYNNEISEKSEIFDDQFSVERPDGSNFTLKIRSTKLEDSAMYFCASSGSGQGLGEQYFGPGTRLTVT.

V usage is TRBV6-5 and J usage is TRBJ2-4, with 8 positions matching TRBD1. The length of the CDR3 is 16 residues. Germline lookup yields CDR1 MNHEY and CDR2 SVGAGI. With V trimmed by 4 bases and J by 1 base, 6 bases remained unmatched. CDR3 coding DNA: TGTGCCAGCAGTTCCGGACAGGGAGAGGCCAAAAACATTCAGTACTTC. It encodes CASSSGQGEAKNIQYF.

The chain is built from TRBV4-1 and TRBJ2-3; weak D call: TRBD2 (6 bases). Looked up from germline, CDR1 is MGHRA and CDR2 is YSYEKL. The CDR3 loop spans 17 amino acids. V dropped 1 base and J dropped 0 bases, with 14 bases sitting between them. This chain's CDR3 is CASSQGVGLPSTDTQYF. The DNA of the CDR3 is TGCGCCAGCAGCCAAGGGGTGGGACTGCCGAGCACAGATACGCAGTATTTT.

V gene TRBV9 combines with J gene TRBJ1-1; no clear D. The CDR3 is 16 amino acids. Germline V lookup: CDR1 SGDLS, CDR2 YYNGEE. Trimming took off 3 bases at V and 3 bases at J, with 18 bases between the two ends. CDR3 sequence reads: CASSGPVGGRDTEAFF. The CDR3 region has the DNA TGTGCCAGCAGCGGCCCGGTGGGAGGGAGGGACACTGAAGCTTTCTTT.

The chain uses TRBV18 and TRBJ2-3, with 8 bases fitting TRBD1. CDR3 length: 18 amino acids. The junction had 13 bases not matched to a gene; V was cut back by 2 bases and J by 3 bases. In germline, CDR1 is KGHSH, CDR2 LQKENI. Here the CDR3 reads CASSPGRQGASSTDTQYF. In DNA form, the CDR3 reads TGTGCCAGCTCACCAGGTCGGCAGGGGGCATCTAGTACAGATACGCAGTATTTT.

The chain recombines TRBV7-9 with TRBJ1-2, with D perhaps TRBD1 (5 bases). The CDR3 covers 13 residues. Germline V gene lookup returns CDR1 SEHNR and CDR2 FQNEAQ (reference sequence). V was clipped by 1 base and J by 8 bases, with 11 bases between them. CDR3 coding DNA: TGTGCCAGCAGCTTAGTCAGGGATCAAGGCTACACCTTC. Its translation: CASSLVRDQGYTF. The full variable domain, its missing parts supplied by reference TRBV7-9 and TRBJ1-2, is DTGVSQNPRHKITKRGQNVTFRCDPISEHNRLYWYRQTLGQGPEFLTYFQNEAQLEKSRLLSDRFSAERPKGSFSTLEIQRTEQGDSAMYLCASSLVRDQGYTFGSGTRLTVV.

V usage is TRBV19 and J usage is TRBJ1-1; D gene ambiguous. There are 14 residues in the CDR3. The germline CDR1 and CDR2 sequences are LNHDA and SQIVND (reference sequence). Deletions cut 5 bases from V and 0 bases from J, with 10 bases between. The CDR3 DNA reads as TGTGCCAGTAGTGCAGGACTGTTGAACACTGAAGCTTTCTTT. Translating it yields CASSAGLLNTEAFF. Full variable domain (remainder filled in from reference TRBV19 and TRBJ1-1): DGGITQSPKYLFRKEGQNVTLSCEQNLNHDAMYWYRQDPGQGLRLIYYSQIVNDFQKGDIAEGYSVSREKKESFPLTVTSAQKNPTAFYLCASSAGLLNTEAFFGQGTRLTVV.

This clone occurred once. The chain joins TRBV5-1 to TRBJ1-1; TRBD1 aligns across 7 bases. Germline loops: CDR1 SGHRS, CDR2 YFSETQ. The CDR3 has 17 residues. Trimming took 5 bases from V and 0 from J; bases not matched to a gene: 13. The CDR3 DNA reads TGCGCCAGCAGACACCAAACGGGACAGTTCATGAACACTGAAGCTTTCTTT. Protein: CASRHQTGQFMNTEAFF.

This rearrangement joins TRBV19 to TRBJ1-3, with D unresolved. This CDR3 has 14 amino acids. V was shortened by 3 bases and J by 0 bases, with 6 bases between the two germline ends. Germline lookup yields CDR1 LNHDA and CDR2 SQIVND (reference sequence). The CDR3 loop is CASSIGGSGNTIYF. CDR3 sequence (DNA): TGTGCCAGTAGTATCGGCGGCTCTGGAAACACCATATATTTT.